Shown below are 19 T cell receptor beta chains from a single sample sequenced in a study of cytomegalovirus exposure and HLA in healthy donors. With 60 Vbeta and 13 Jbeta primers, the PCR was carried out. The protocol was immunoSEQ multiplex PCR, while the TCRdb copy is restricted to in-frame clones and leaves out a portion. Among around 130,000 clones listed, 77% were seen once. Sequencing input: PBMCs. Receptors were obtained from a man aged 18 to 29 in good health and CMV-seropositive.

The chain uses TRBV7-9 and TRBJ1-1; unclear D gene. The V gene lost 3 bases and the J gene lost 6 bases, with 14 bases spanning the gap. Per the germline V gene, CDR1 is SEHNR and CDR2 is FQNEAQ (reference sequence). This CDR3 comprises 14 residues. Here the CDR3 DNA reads TGTGCCAGCAGCTTCCGTGTTCTGAGCGCTGAAGCTTTCTTT. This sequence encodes CASSFRVLSAEAFF.

The CDR3 bases are TGTGCCAGCAGCCAACAGGGGTTCTACGAGCAGTACTTC. It specifies CASSQQGFYEQYF. This chain links TRBV4-2 with TRBJ2-7; D is possibly TRBD1 (6 bases). The germline V gene has CDR1 LGHNA and CDR2 YNFKEQ. Trimming removed 2 bases from V and 3 bases from J, with 8 bases in between. CDR3 length equals 13 residues.

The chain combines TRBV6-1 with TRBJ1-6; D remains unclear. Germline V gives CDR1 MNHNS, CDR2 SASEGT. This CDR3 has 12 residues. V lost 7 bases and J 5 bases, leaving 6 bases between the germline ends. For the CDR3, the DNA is TGTGCCAGCACCCAGAATAATTCACCCCTCCACTTT. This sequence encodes CASTQNNSPLHF.

CDR3: CASSLLNSYEQYF. CDR3 DNA sequence: TGTGCCAGCTCACTTCTAAACTCCTACGAGCAGTACTTC. This chain links TRBV18 with TRBJ2-7; no firm D call. V was shortened by 4 bases and J by 0 bases, with 7 bases between the two germline ends. The CDR3 contains 13 residues. Germline V gene data show CDR1 as KGHSH and CDR2 as LQKENI.

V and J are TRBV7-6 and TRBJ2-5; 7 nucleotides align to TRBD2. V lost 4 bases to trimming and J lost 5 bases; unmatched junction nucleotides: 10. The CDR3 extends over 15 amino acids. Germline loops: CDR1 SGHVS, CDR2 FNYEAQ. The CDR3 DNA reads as TGTGCCAGCAGCTCACTGGGGGGAGGGAGCGAGACCCAGTACTTC. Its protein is CASSSLGGGSETQYF.

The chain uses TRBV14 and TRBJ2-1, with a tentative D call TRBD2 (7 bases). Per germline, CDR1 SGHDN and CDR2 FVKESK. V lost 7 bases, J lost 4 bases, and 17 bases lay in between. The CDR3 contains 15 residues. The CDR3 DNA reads TGTGCCAGCAACACCCAACAGGGACTATACAATGAGCAGTTCTTC. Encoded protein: CASNTQQGLYNEQFF.

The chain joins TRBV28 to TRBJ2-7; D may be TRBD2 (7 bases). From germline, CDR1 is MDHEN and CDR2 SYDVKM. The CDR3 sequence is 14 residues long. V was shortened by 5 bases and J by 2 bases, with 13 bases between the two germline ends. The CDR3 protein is CASSPSGGPYEQYF. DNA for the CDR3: TGTGCCAGCAGTCCATCCGGGGGGCCCTACGAGCAGTACTTC.

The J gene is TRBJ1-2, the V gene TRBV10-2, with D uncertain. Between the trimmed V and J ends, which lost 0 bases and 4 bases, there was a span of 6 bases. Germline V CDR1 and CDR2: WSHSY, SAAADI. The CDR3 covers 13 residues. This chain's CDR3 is CASSESAVYGYTF. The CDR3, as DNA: TGCGCCAGCAGTGAGTCGGCAGTCTATGGCTACACCTTC.

Written as DNA, the CDR3 is TGTGCCAGCAGCCCCCGGTTAGCGGTAGAGACCCAGTACTTC. Translation gives CASSPRLAVETQYF. The chain employs TRBV13 and TRBJ2-5, with a possible D match to TRBD2 (6 bases). Germline V gene data show CDR1 as PRHDT and CDR2 as FYEKMQ (reference sequence). The CDR3 contains 14 residues. The V end was cut by 5 bases, the J end by 4 bases, with 14 bases between.

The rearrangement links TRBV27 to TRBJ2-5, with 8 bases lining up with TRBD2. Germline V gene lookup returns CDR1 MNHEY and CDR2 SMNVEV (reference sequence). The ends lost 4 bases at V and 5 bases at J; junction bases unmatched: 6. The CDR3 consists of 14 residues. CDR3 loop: CASSSPGLVETQYF. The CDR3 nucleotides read TGTGCCAGCAGTTCCCCGGGACTAGTGGAGACCCAGTACTTC.

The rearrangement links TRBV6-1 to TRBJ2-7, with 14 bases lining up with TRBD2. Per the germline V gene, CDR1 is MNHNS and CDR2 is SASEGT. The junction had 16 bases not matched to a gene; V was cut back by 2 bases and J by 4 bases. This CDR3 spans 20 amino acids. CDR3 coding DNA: TGTGCCAGCAGTGAAAGTTTAGCAGGACTAGCGGGAGGATACGGATACGAGCAGTACTTC. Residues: CASSESLAGLAGGYGYEQYF.

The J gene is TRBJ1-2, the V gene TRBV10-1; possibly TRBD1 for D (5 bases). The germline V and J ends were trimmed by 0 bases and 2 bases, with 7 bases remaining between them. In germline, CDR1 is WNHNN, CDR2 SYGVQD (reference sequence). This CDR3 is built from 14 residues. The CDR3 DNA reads TGCGCCAGCAGTGAGTCTGCAGGGAACTATGGCTACACCTTC. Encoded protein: CASSESAGNYGYTF.

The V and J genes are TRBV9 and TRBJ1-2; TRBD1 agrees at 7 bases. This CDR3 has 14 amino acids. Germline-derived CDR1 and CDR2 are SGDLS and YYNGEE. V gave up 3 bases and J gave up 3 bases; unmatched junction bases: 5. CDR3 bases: TGTGCCAGCAGCGCTAATACAGGGGACTATGGCTACACCTTC. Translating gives CASSANTGDYGYTF.

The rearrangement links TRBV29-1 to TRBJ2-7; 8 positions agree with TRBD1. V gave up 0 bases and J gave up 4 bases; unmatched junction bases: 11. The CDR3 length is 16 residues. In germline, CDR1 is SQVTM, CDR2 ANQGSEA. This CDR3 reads CSVEDLVGQARYEQYF. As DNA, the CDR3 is TGCAGCGTTGAAGATCTTGTGGGACAGGCTCGGTACGAGCAGTACTTC.

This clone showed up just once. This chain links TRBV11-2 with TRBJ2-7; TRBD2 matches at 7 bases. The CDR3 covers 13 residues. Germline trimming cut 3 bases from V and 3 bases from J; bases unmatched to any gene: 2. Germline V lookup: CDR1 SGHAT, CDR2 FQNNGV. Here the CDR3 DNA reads TGTGCCAGCAGCTTCGCGGGGGACTACGAGCAGTACTTC. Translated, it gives CASSFAGDYEQYF.

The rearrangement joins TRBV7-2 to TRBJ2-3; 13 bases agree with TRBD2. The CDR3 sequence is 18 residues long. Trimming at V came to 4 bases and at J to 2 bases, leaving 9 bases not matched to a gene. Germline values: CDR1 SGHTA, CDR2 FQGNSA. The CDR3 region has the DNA TGTGCCAGCAGCTCAGGGGGACTAGCGGGGCTAATCACAGATACGCAGTATTTT. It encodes CASSSGGLAGLITDTQYF. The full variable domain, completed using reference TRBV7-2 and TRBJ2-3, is GAGVSQSPSNKVTEKGKDVELRCDPISGHTALYWYRQSLGQGLEFLIYFQGNSAPDKSGLPSDRFSAERTGGSVSTLTIQRTQQEDSAVYLCASSSGGLAGLITDTQYFGPGTRLTVL.

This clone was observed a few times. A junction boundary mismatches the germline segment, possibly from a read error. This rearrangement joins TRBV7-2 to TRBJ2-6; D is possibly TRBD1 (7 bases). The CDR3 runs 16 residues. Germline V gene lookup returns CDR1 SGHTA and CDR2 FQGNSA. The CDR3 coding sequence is TGTGCCAGCAGCTTAGAGGGGGCTTCGGGGGCCAACGGCCTGACTTTC. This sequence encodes CASSLEGASGANGLTF.

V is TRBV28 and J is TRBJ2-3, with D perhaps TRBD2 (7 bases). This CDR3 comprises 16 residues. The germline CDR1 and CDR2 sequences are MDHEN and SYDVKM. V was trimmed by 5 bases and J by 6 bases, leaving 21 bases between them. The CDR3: CASSPTFGGARDTQYF. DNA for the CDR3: TGTGCCAGCAGTCCCACGTTTGGGGGGGCGCGCGATACGCAGTATTTT.

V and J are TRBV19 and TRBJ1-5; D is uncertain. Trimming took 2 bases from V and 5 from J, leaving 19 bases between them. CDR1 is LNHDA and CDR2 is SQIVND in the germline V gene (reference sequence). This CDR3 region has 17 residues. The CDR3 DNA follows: TGTGCCAGTAGTATAATTGAGGCAGCTACCCCCCATCAGCCCCAGCATTTT. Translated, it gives CASSIIEAATPHQPQHF.